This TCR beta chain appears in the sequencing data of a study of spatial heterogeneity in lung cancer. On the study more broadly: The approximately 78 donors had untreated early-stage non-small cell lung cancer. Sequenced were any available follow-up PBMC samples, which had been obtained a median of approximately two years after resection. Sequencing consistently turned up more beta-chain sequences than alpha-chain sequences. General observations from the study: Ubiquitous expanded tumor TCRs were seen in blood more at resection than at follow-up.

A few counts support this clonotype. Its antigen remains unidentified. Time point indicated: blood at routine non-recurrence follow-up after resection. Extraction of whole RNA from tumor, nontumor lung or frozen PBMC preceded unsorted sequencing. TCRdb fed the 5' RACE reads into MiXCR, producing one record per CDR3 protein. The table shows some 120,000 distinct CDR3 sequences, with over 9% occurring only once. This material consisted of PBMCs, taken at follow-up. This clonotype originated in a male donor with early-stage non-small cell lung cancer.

CDR3 region: CASSSYRDQPQHF. Written as DNA, the CDR3 is TGTGCCAGCAGCTCATACAGGGATCAGCCCCAGCATTTT. This chain links TRBV3-1 with TRBJ1-5; D is possibly TRBD1 (6 bases). Trimming left V 5 bases short and J 5 bases short, with 10 bases between. The germline gives CDR1 LGHDT, CDR2 YNNKEL (reference sequence). This CDR3 comprises 13 residues.